This TCR beta chain was retrieved from a study of PD-1 blockade in classical Hodgkin lymphoma. Concerning this clone itself: What it binds is not known.

The study, taken as a whole, reports: Newly diagnosed patients were reported to start with lower TCR diversity than healthy donors. Although disease activity or prior therapy may be involved, causes of the repertoire differences remain undefined.

Method: immunoSEQ multiplex PCR; TCRdb's copy keeps in-frame clones and lacks some. The sample yields about 25,000 clones, about 89% seen once. CDR3 size: 15 residues. The V gene lost 5 bases and the J gene lost 3 bases, with 19 bases spanning the gap. From germline, CDR1 is GTSNPN and CDR2 SVGIG (reference sequence). Time point here: newly diagnosed, previously untreated cHL patient sample. Magnetic negative selection of thawed PBMCs was the method by which CD4+ T cells were purified. As a comparison, the study used PBMCs from newly diagnosed, untreated classical Hodgkin lymphoma. This chain links TRBV30 with TRBJ1-1; D perhaps matches TRBD1 (6 bases). The sample was CD4+ T cells from blood. The origin of this receptor is a human donor with classical Hodgkin lymphoma. In DNA, the CDR3 is TGTGCCTGGCGGGTACGGGGGCGGGCCCACACTGAAGCTTTCTTT. It codes for CAWRVRGRAHTEAFF. The whole variable domain, filled in from reference TRBV30 and TRBJ1-1, reads SQTIHQWPATLVQPVGSPLSLECTVEGTSNPNLYWYRQAAGRGLQLLFYSVGIGQISSEVPQNLSASRPQDRQFILSSKKLLLSDSGFYLCAWRVRGRAHTEAFFGQGTRLTVV.